A selection of T cell receptor beta chains follows, all from one sample in a study of blood T cells in healthy people across ages. TCRdb processed the 5' RACE reads anew with MiXCR; each CDR3 protein has one entry. The table has 1.5 million to 1.9 million distinct CDR3 sequences, roughly two fifths seen once. The sample comprised blood. These receptors all come from a woman aged 18-29 years in good health. The CDR3 runs from the conserved cysteine through the conserved F or W. The D gene is left open where the match is weak. Expanded clones get a size class; other rows say once, few or many, or leave the size out.

clone size: few
D gene: NA
J gene: TRBJ2-7
V gene: TRBV11-2
CDR3 protein: CASSLEGARNEQYF
CDR3 DNA: TGTGCCAGCAGCTTAGAGGGGGCGAGGAACGAGCAGTACTTC

clone size: NA
D gene: NA
J gene: TRBJ2-1
V gene: TRBV4-2
CDR3 protein: CASSNQVRNEQFF
CDR3 DNA: TGTGCCAGCAGCAACCAAGTCAGGAATGAGCAGTTCTTC

clone size: NA
D gene: NA
J gene: TRBJ2-3
V gene: TRBV12-3/TRBV12-4
CDR3 protein: CASSSPRGSGGHTQYF
CDR3 DNA: TGTGCCAGCAGTTCCCCGAGGGGCTCGGGCGGCCATACGCAGTATTTT

clone size: few
D gene: NA
J gene: TRBJ1-2
V gene: TRBV5-1
CDR3 protein: CASSLLVDDGYTF
CDR3 DNA: TGCGCCAGCAGCTTATTAGTAGACGATGGCTACACCTTC

clone size: NA
D gene: NA
J gene: TRBJ1-2
V gene: TRBV10-2
CDR3 protein: CASSEEGTGTYGYTF
CDR3 DNA: TGCGCCAGCAGTGAGGAAGGCACCGGAACATATGGCTACACCTTC

clone size: NA
D gene: NA
J gene: TRBJ1-1
V gene: TRBV6-2/TRBV6-3
CDR3 protein: CASSSLSELIEAFF
CDR3 DNA: TGTGCCAGCAGCTCTCTTTCCGAACTCATTGAAGCTTTCTTT

clone size: few
D gene: NA
J gene: TRBJ2-3
V gene: TRBV5-1
CDR3 protein: CASSLVPITDTQYF
CDR3 DNA: TGCGCCAGCAGCTTGGTTCCGATCACAGATACGCAGTATTTT

clone size: NA
D gene: NA
J gene: TRBJ2-3
V gene: TRBV29-1
CDR3 protein: CSVEQGQADTQYF
CDR3 DNA: TGCAGCGTTGAACAGGGCCAGGCAGATACGCAGTATTTT

clone size: NA
D gene: NA
J gene: TRBJ1-6
V gene: TRBV19
CDR3 protein: CASSPMTANNSPLHF
CDR3 DNA: TGTGCCAGTAGTCCCATGACGGCGAATAATTCACCCCTCCACTTT

clone size: NA
D gene: NA
J gene: TRBJ2-1
V gene: TRBV20-1
CDR3 protein: CSPSEGIGNEQFF
CDR3 DNA: TGCAGCCCCTCCGAGGGGATTGGCAATGAGCAGTTCTTC

clone size: once
D gene: NA
J gene: TRBJ2-3
V gene: TRBV9
CDR3 protein: CASSVAGGPASVDTQYF
CDR3 DNA: TGTGCCAGCAGCGTAGCAGGTGGCCCCGCGTCGGTGGATACGCAGTATTTT

clone size: few
D gene: NA
J gene: TRBJ1-4
V gene: TRBV6-5
CDR3 protein: CASRGGRIYEKLFF
CDR3 DNA: TGTGCCAGCAGAGGGGGGCGCATTTATGAAAAACTGTTTTTT

clone size: NA
D gene: NA
J gene: TRBJ1-2
V gene: TRBV29-1
CDR3 protein: CSGDGGNNYGYTF
CDR3 DNA: TGCAGCGGGGACGGGGGGAACAACTATGGCTACACCTTC

clone size: few
D gene: NA
J gene: TRBJ1-2
V gene: TRBV20-1
CDR3 protein: CSAIGTGLGYGYTF
CDR3 DNA: TGCAGTGCCATCGGAACCGGTTTGGGCTATGGCTACACCTTC